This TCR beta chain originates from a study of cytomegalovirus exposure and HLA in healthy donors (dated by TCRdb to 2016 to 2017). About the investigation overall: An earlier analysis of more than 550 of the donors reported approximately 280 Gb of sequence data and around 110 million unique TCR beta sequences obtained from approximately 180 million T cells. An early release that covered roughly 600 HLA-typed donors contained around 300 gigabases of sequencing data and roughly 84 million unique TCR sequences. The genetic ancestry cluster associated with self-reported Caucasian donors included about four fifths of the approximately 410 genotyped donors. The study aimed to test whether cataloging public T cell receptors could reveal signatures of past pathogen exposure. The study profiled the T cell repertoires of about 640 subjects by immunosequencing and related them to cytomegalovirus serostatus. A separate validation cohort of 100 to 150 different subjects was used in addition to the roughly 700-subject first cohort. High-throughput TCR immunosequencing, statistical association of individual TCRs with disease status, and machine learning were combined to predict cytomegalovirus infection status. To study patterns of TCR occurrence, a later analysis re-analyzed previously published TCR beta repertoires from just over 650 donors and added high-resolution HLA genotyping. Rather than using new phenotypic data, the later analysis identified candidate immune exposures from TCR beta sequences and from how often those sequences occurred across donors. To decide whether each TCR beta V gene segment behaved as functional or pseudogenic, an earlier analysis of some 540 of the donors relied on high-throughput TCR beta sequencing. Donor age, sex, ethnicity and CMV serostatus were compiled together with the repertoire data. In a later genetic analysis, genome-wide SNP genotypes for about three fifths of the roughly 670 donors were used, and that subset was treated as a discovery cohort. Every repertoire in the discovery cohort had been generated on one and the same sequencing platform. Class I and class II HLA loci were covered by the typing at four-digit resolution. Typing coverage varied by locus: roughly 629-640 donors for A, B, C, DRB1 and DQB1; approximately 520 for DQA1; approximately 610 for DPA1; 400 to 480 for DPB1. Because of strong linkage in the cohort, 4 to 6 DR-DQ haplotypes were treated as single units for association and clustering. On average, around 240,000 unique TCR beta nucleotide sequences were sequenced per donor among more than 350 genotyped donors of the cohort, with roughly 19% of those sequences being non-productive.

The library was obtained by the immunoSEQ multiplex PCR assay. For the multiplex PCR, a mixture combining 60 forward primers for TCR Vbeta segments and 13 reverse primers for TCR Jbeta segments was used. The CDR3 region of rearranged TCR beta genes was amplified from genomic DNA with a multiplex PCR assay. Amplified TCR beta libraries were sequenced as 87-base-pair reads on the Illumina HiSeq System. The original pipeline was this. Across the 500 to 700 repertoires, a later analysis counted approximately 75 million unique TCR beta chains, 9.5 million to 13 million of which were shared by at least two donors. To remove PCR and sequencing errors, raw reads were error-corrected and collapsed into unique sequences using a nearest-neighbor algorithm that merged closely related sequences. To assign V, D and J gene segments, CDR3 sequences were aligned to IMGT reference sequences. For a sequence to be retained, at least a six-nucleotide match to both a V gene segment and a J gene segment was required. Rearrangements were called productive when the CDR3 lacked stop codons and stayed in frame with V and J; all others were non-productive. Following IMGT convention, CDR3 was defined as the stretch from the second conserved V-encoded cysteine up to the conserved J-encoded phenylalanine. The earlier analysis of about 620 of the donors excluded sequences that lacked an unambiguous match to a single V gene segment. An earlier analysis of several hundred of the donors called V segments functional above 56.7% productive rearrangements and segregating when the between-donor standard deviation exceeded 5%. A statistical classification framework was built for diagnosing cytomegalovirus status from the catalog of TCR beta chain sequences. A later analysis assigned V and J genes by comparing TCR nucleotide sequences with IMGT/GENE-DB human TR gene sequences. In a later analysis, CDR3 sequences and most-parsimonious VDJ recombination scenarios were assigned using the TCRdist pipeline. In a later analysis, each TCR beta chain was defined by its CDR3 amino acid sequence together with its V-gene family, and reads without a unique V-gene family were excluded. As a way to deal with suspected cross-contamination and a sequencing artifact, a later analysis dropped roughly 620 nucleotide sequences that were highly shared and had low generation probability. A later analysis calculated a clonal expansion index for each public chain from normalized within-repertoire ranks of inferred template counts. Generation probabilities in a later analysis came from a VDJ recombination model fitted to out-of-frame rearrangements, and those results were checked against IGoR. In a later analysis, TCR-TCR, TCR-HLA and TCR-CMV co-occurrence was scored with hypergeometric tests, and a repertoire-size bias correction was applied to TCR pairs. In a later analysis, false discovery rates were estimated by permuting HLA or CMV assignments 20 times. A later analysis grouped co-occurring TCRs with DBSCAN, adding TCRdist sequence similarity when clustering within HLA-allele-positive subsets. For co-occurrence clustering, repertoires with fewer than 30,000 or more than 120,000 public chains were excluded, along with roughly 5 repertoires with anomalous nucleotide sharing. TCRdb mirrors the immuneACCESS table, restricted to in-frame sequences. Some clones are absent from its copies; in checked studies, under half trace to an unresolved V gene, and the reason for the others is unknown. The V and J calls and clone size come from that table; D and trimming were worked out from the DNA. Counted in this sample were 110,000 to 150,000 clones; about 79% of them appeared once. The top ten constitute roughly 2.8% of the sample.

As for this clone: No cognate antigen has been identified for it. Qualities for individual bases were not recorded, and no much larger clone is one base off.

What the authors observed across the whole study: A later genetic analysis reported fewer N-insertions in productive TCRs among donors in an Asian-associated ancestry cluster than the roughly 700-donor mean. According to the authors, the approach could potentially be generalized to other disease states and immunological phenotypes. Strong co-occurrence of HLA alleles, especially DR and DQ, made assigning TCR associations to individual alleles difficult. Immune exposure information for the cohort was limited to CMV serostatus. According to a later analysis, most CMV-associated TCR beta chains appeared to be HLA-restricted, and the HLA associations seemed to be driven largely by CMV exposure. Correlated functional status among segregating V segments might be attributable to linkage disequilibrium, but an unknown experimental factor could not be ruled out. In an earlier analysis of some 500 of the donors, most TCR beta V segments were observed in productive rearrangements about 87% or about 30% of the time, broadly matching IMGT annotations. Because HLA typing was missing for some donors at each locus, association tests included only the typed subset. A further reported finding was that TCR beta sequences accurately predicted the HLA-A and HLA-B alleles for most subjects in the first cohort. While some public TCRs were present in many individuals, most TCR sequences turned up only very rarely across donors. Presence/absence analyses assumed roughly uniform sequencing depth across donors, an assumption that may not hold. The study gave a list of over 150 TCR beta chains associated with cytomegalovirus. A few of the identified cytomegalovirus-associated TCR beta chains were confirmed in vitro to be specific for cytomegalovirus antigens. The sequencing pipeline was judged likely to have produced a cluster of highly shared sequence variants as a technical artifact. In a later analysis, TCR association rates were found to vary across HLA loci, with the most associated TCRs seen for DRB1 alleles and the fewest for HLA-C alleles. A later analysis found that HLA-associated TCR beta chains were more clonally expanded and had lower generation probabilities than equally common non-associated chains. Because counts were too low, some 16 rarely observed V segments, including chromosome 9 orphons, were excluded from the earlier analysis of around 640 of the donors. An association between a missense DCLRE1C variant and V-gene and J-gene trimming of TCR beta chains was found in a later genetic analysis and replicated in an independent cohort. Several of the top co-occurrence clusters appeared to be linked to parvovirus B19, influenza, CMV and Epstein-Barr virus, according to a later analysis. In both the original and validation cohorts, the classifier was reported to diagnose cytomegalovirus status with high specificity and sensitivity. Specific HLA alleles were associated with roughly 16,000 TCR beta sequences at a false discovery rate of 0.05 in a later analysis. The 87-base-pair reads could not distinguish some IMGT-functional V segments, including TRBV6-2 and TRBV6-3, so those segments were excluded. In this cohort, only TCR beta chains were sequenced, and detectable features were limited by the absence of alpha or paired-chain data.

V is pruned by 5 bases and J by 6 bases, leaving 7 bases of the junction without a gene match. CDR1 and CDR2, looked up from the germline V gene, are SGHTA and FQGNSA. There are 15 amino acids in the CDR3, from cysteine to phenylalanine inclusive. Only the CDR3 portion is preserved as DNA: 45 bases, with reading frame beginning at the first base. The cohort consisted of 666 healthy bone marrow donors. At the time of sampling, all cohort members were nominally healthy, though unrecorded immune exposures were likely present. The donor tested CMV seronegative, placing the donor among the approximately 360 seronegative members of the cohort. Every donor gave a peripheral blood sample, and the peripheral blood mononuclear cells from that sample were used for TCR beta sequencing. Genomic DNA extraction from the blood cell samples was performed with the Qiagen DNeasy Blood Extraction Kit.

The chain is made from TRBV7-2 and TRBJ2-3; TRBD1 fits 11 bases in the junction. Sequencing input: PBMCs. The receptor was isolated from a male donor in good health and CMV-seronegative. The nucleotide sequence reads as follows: TGTGCCAGCAGCCTGTGGGGACAGGGGGTCGATACGCAGTATTTT. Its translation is CASSLWGQGVDTQYF.